This entry lists 17 T cell receptor beta chains sequenced from one sample in a study of T cell responses to AZD1222 COVID-19 vaccine. Clones were sequenced by immunoSEQ multiplex PCR, and TCRdb holds only the in-frame ones, with some missing. In the table there are about 130,000 clones, 80% to 95% of which are singletons. This specimen consisted of peripheral blood, obtained on day 0 of MenACWY control vaccination. The receptors stem from an adult in good health.

V usage is TRBV2 and J usage is TRBJ2-3; D remains unclear. With 0 bases removed from V and 3 bases from J, the gap between germline ends came to 13 bases. Per germline, CDR1 SNHLY and CDR2 FYNNEI. The CDR3 runs 16 residues. This chain's CDR3 is CASSEAGLGLTDTQYF. The DNA of the CDR3 is TGTGCCAGCAGTGAAGCTGGGCTTGGCCTTACAGATACGCAGTATTTT.

This clone has more than one count but fewer than ten. The J gene is TRBJ1-1, the V gene TRBV7-9; TRBD1 might be the D (5 bases). From germline, CDR1 is SEHNR and CDR2 FQNEAQ (reference sequence). The V end was cut by 5 bases, the J end by 5 bases, with 15 bases between. This CDR3 spans 14 amino acids. The CDR3 reads CASSPGTARTEAFF. The CDR3 nucleotides read TGTGCCAGCAGCCCAGGGACGGCGCGGACTGAAGCTTTCTTT.

This sequence joins TRBV27 and TRBJ2-2; D may be TRBD1 (5 bases). Germline assignment: CDR1 MNHEY and CDR2 SMNVEV (reference sequence). The CDR3 contains 17 residues. With 6 bases removed from V and 0 bases from J, the gap between germline ends came to 17 bases. The CDR3 nucleotides are TGTGCCAGCAGCACCCCGACAGACCCTTCGAACACCGGGGAGCTGTTTTTT. This encodes CASSTPTDPSNTGELFF.

The chain couples TRBV28 to TRBJ1-1; TRBD1 aligns across 9 bases. V dropped 10 bases and J dropped 5; count of bases not matched to a gene: 8. The germline V gene encodes CDR1 MDHEN and CDR2 SYDVKM. The CDR3 runs to 13 residues. Here the CDR3 DNA reads TGTGCCACTAAAACAGGGGGCGGTACTGAAGCTTTCTTT. Residues: CATKTGGGTEAFF.

Here the CDR3 reads CASSLVLAAYNEQFF. The CDR3 nucleotides are TGCGCCAGCAGCTTGGTACTAGCGGCTTACAATGAGCAGTTCTTC. V usage is TRBV5-1 and J usage is TRBJ2-1; 8 positions match TRBD2. Germline V CDR1 and CDR2: SGHRS, YFSETQ. After removal of 0 bases from V and 4 bases from J, the junction contained 3 bases not matched to a gene. CDR3 length equals 15 residues.

The chain joins TRBV28 to TRBJ1-1, with D unclear. Germline values: CDR1 MDHEN, CDR2 SYDVKM. V lost 5 bases and J 6 bases, leaving 13 bases between the germline ends. This CDR3 contains 13 residues. In DNA form, the CDR3 reads TGTGCCAGCAGTCAATATCCGATCTCTGAAGCTTTCTTT. Translated, it gives CASSQYPISEAFF.

The chain links TRBV7-8 to TRBJ1-3; D not certain. Deletions cut 5 bases from V and 4 bases from J, with 15 bases between. The germline gives CDR1 SGHVS, CDR2 FQNEAQ. The CDR3 runs 15 residues. CDR3 sequence reads: CASSMPEVSGNTIYF. In DNA form, the CDR3 reads TGTGCCAGCAGCATGCCCGAGGTATCCGGAAACACCATATATTTT. The full variable domain, its missing parts supplied by reference TRBV7-8 and TRBJ1-3, is GAGVSQSPRYKVAKRGQDVALRCDPISGHVSLFWYQQALGQGPEFLTYFQNEAQLDKSGLPSDRFFAERPEGSVSTLKIQRTQQEDSAVYLCASSMPEVSGNTIYFGEGSWLTVV.

CDR3 sequence: CASSLSLAGVYEQYF. The DNA for the CDR3 is TGTGCCAGCAGTTTATCACTAGCGGGGGTATACGAGCAGTACTTC. The rearrangement joins TRBV27 to TRBJ2-7; 11 bases align to TRBD2. J gave up 4 bases and V 0 bases, and 2 bases lay outside the gene matches. The CDR3 is 15 residues long. Per the germline V gene, CDR1 is MNHEY and CDR2 is SMNVEV (reference sequence).

This chain connects TRBV10-3 to TRBJ2-7, with TRBD2 matching 15 bases. Germline V lookup: CDR1 ENHRY, CDR2 SYGVKD. V shed 1 base, J shed 3 bases, and the junction held 7 bases outside the gene matches. This CDR3 has 18 amino acids. CDR3 sequence: CAISEYGTSGRNLYEQYF. In nucleotides, the CDR3 is TGTGCCATCAGTGAGTACGGGACTAGCGGGAGGAACCTCTACGAGCAGTACTTC.

V gene TRBV19 combines with J gene TRBJ1-5; D not certain. The V end lost 0 bases, the J end lost 5 bases, and 2 bases lay between the germline ends. CDR3 length equals 12 residues. Germline V lookup: CDR1 LNHDA, CDR2 SQIVND (reference sequence). Here the CDR3 reads CASSIEDQPQHF. CDR3 sequence (DNA): TGTGCCAGTAGTATAGAGGATCAGCCCCAGCATTTT.

The chain recombines TRBV5-6 with TRBJ1-1; TRBD1 matches at 7 bases. J lost 6 bases, V lost 0 bases, and 5 bases had no gene match. CDR3 length equals 14 residues. Per the germline V gene, CDR1 is SGHDT and CDR2 is YYEEEE. CDR3: CASSLDRGISEAFF. CDR3 nucleotides: TGTGCCAGCAGCTTGGACAGGGGAATCTCTGAAGCTTTCTTT.

V usage is TRBV7-3 and J usage is TRBJ2-3; TRBD2 matches at 10 bases. Germline loops: CDR1 SGHTA, CDR2 FQGTGA. This CDR3 comprises 18 residues. V gave up 4 bases and J gave up 2 bases; unmatched junction bases: 12. The CDR3 region has the DNA TGTGCCAGCAGCTCCTTACCTTTAACTAGCGGGACCACAGATACGCAGTATTTT. As protein: CASSSLPLTSGTTDTQYF. Based on the CDR3 plus reference TRBV7-3 and TRBJ2-3, the full variable domain is GAGVSQTPSNKVTEKGKYVELRCDPISGHTALYWYRQSLGQGPEFLIYFQGTGAADDSGLPNDRFFAVRPEGSVSTLKIQRTERGDSAVYLCASSSLPLTSGTTDTQYFGPGTRLTVL.

The chain carries TRBV6-5 and TRBJ2-7, with 8 bases lining up with TRBD2. V gave up 2 bases and J gave up 6 bases; unmatched junction bases: 0. This CDR3 is built from 12 residues. Germline V gene lookup returns CDR1 MNHEY and CDR2 SVGAGI. CDR3 DNA sequence: TGTGCCAGCAGTTACCGGGGGGGCGAGCAGTACGTC. Translation gives CASSYRGGEQYV.

The chain is built from TRBV29-1 and TRBJ2-5; TRBD2 matches at 9 bases. The CDR3 extends over 15 amino acids. J gave up 1 base and V 8 bases, and 11 bases lay outside the gene matches. Germline loops: CDR1 SQVTM, CDR2 ANQGSEA. Here the CDR3 DNA reads TGCAGCACCGCTCCTAGCGGGGCATTCCAAGAGACCCAGTACTTC. This translates into CSTAPSGAFQETQYF. Looking up the rest from reference TRBV29-1 and TRBJ2-5 gives the full variable domain: SAVISQKPSRDICQRGTSLTIQCQVDSQVTMMFWYRQQPGQSLTLIATANQGSEATYESGFVIDKFPISRPNLTFSTLTVSNMSPEDSSIYLCSTAPSGAFQETQYFGPGTRLLVL.

As to this clone: At the DNA level, this CDR3 is encoded by other sequences in the same sample as well. This chain joins TRBV6-1 and TRBJ2-3; 12 positions agree with TRBD2. The ends lost 2 bases at V and 4 bases at J; junction bases unmatched: 1. Germline-derived CDR1 and CDR2 are MNHNS and SASEGT. The CDR3 sequence is 15 residues long. The CDR3 bases are TGTGCCAGCAGTGAACTAGCGGGAGGGCCAGATACGCAGTATTTT. Protein: CASSELAGGPDTQYF.

This sequence joins TRBV5-8 and TRBJ2-1; unclear D gene. Per germline, CDR1 SGHTS and CDR2 YDEGEE. The CDR3 is 13 amino acids. V lost 0 bases and J 0 bases, leaving 1 base between the germline ends. The CDR3 loop reads CASSLGSYNEQFF. Here the CDR3 DNA reads TGTGCCAGCAGCTTGGGCTCCTACAATGAGCAGTTCTTC. Variable domain in full (rest from reference TRBV5-8 and TRBJ2-1): EAGVTQSPTHLIKTRGQQATLRCSPISGHTSVYWYQQALGLGLQFLLWYDEGEERNRGNFPPRFSGRQFPNYSSELNVNALELEDSALYLCASSLGSYNEQFFGPGTRLTVL.

This chain links TRBV6-1 with TRBJ2-5; D is ambiguous. The CDR3 is made up of 15 amino acids. V dropped 3 bases and J dropped 5 bases, with 16 bases sitting between them. Germline V gene sequence: CDR1 MNHNS, CDR2 SASEGT. CDR3: CASSDVQSRWETQYF. The CDR3 nucleotides are TGTGCCAGCAGTGATGTCCAGTCGCGATGGGAGACCCAGTACTTC.